This TCR beta chain was sequenced for a study of blood T cells in healthy people across ages. Germline V gene sequence: CDR1 MGHRA, CDR2 YSYEKL. V gave up 0 bases and J gave up 8 bases, with 11 bases separating them. The CDR3 is 14 amino acids. Each sample provided at least 6 micrograms of extracted total RNA. Primed by a sample-barcoded 5' primer and a J-beta primer mix, a second PCR proceeded for 7 to 11 cycles. In TCRdb, the 5' RACE reads were re-called with MiXCR into one record per CDR3 protein. Found here are around 1,900,000 distinct CDR3 sequences, approximately 40% of them singletons; the top ten hold more than 20%.

The chain links TRBV4-1 to TRBJ2-1; a possible D gene is TRBD2 (5 bases). The source is a human donor in good health. The sequencing input was blood. The CDR3 loop is CASSQEIGADEQFF. CDR3 bases: TGCGCCAGCAGCCAAGAGATCGGAGCGGATGAGCAGTTCTTC.